Listed here are 13 T cell receptor beta chains from one sample, sequenced in a study of blood T cell repertoires in COVID-19. Clones were read by immunoSEQ multiplex PCR, and TCRdb kept only the in-frame ones, dropping some. The profile shows 100,000 to 150,000 clones, approximately 91% of them singletons. The sample was peripheral blood. The source of these receptors is a woman of 80 years or more with acute or convalescent COVID-19.

This chain links TRBV25-1 with TRBJ2-4; D possibly corresponds to TRBD1 (6 bases). Trimming stripped 1 base from V and 4 bases from J, with 11 bases between. This CDR3 has 15 amino acids. The germline CDR1 and CDR2 sequences are MGHDK and SYGVNS. CDR3 DNA: TGTGCCAGCAGTGAATCAGGGGTGACAAAAAACATTCAGTACTTC. This gives the protein CASSESGVTKNIQYF.

The chain recombines TRBV4-3 with TRBJ2-3; D gene ambiguous. Germline CDR1 and CDR2: LGHNA and YSLEER. With 2 bases removed from V and 5 bases from J, the gap between germline ends came to 8 bases. CDR3 length: 13 amino acids. The CDR3 DNA follows: TGCGCCAGCAGCCAACAGTGGTTAGATACGCAGTATTTT. It is translated as CASSQQWLDTQYF.

The chain combines TRBV7-8 with TRBJ1-1, with D possibly TRBD1 on 6 matching bases. This CDR3 spans 13 amino acids. Trimming took 5 bases from V and 5 from J, leaving 12 bases between them. The germline CDR1 and CDR2 sequences are SGHVS and FQNEAQ. The CDR3 coding sequence is TGTGCCAGCAGCCGGACAGATGAGACTGAAGCTTTCTTT. The encoded protein is CASSRTDETEAFF.

The chain employs TRBV9 and TRBJ2-3; 7 bases fit TRBD1. Per germline, CDR1 SGDLS and CDR2 YYNGEE. The CDR3 loop spans 15 amino acids. V trimming: 0 bases; J trimming: 8 bases; junction bases outside the gene matches: 9. CDR3: CASSVGSRGLRTQYF. CDR3 sequence (DNA): TGTGCCAGCAGCGTAGGGTCTAGGGGGCTTCGTACGCAGTATTTT.

This clone is a singleton in its sample. The chain joins TRBV6-2 or TRBV6-3 to TRBJ1-2; 7 bases fit TRBD1. The V segment lost 3 bases and the J segment 0 bases; nucleotides outside the gene matches: 10. This CDR3 comprises 17 residues. Germline values: CDR1 MNHEY, CDR2 SVGEGT. CDR3 bases: TGTGCCAGCAGTTATCGGATTGGGGACAGCTCTAACTATGGCTACACCTTC. Protein product: CASSYRIGDSSNYGYTF.

The sample holds many counts of this clone. The chain has TRBV27 and TRBJ2-7, with 8 bases fitting TRBD2. V gave up 5 bases and J gave up 2 bases; unmatched junction bases: 5. The CDR3 is 14 residues long. Germline lookup yields CDR1 MNHEY and CDR2 SMNVEV (reference sequence). Here the CDR3 DNA reads TGTGCCAGCAGTCTCAACGGGGGGGCCTACGAGCAGTACTTC. It codes for CASSLNGGAYEQYF.

This rearrangement joins TRBV9 to TRBJ1-1; no definite D call. The CDR3 sequence is 15 residues long. Germline CDR1 SGDLS, CDR2 YYNGEE. V lost 4 bases to trimming and J lost 2 bases, with 15 bases between them. The CDR3 here is CASSHSAVTNTEAFF. CDR3 bases: TGTGCCAGCAGCCATTCGGCGGTCACCAACACTGAAGCTTTCTTT.

The chain has TRBV28 and TRBJ2-7, with 7 bases aligning to TRBD1. With 4 bases clipped from V and 5 bases from J, the junction kept 8 bases outside the gene matches. CDR3 size: 14 residues. Per the germline V gene, CDR1 is MDHEN and CDR2 is SYDVKM. CDR3 bases: TGTGCCAGCAGTTGGGGACAGTTGGGCAACGAGCAGTACTTC. It translates to CASSWGQLGNEQYF.

The chain employs TRBV5-3 and TRBJ1-1, with D perhaps matching TRBD1 (5 bases). TRBV5-3 is flagged as an ORF with uncertain function. V lost 4 bases, J lost 11 bases, and 12 bases lay in between. The CDR3 extends over 11 amino acids. The CDR3 coding sequence is TGTGCCAGAAGCCAGGGCGGGGTGGCTTTCTTT. Residues: CARSQGGVAFF.

About this clone itself: A read error may produce the germline difference seen at one junction end. CDR3 residues: CASSEVGTDTQYF. CDR3 sequence (DNA): TGTGCCAGCAGCGAAGTAGGCACAGATACGCAGTATTTT. The gene calls are TRBV2 and TRBJ2-3; D not certain. The CDR3 has 13 residues. Germline V gene sequence: CDR1 SNHLY, CDR2 FYNNEI.

The J gene is TRBJ1-2, the V gene TRBV4-1; TRBD1 aligns across 7 bases. The CDR3 contains 15 residues. J gave up 4 bases and V 3 bases, and 8 bases lay outside the gene matches. CDR1 is MGHRA, CDR2 YSYEKL, per germline. The CDR3 nucleotides are TGCGCCAGCAGCCATGAAGACAGGGTTCTCTATGGCTACACCTTC. As protein: CASSHEDRVLYGYTF.

The rearrangement links TRBV12-3 or TRBV12-4 to TRBJ1-1; D is ambiguous. Trimming removed 2 bases at V and 7 bases at J, with 11 bases between. There are 13 residues in the CDR3. In DNA form, the CDR3 reads TGTGCCAGCAGTTTATCGGGATCTAGTGAAGCTTTCTTT. Its protein is CASSLSGSSEAFF.

CDR3 nucleotides: TGTGCCAGCAGCAGACCAGGGGGCATTGGTCCTGGGGCCAACGTCCTGACTTTC. Amino acid sequence: CASSRPGGIGPGANVLTF. This chain links TRBV7-3 with TRBJ2-6; 8 bases map to TRBD1. The J segment lost 2 bases and the V segment lost 5 bases, leaving 11 bases of the junction unmatched. The CDR3 totals 18 residues. The germline CDR1 and CDR2 sequences are SGHTA and FQGTGA.